This T cell receptor beta chain was documented in a study of PD-1 blockade in classical Hodgkin lymphoma. Findings and caveats of the study: Diversity in CD4+ TCRs, unlike that measured in CD8+ TCRs, had risen significantly by C4D1. Anyone who began nivolumab under 1 year after ASCT was excluded. Prior to therapy, complete responders displayed diversity much like that of newly diagnosed patients.

Looked up from germline, CDR1 is SGHVS and CDR2 is FNYEAQ. Trimming took 0 bases from V and 7 from J; bases not matched to a gene: 11. This CDR3 comprises 16 residues. This clone showed up just a few times. Its antigen remains unidentified. Produced via immunoSEQ multiplex PCR; TCRdb's table is partial and in-frame only. The sample shows 150,000 or so clones, approximately 81% of them seen only once. Every patient relapsed after autologous stem cell transplantation, and brentuximab vedotin exposure varied. The receptor was isolated from a human donor with classical Hodgkin lymphoma. V gene TRBV7-6 combines with J gene TRBJ2-7, with TRBD2 matching over 8 bases. Source: peripheral blood mononuclear cells (PBMCs), taken before the second cycle of nivolumab. Written as DNA, the CDR3 is TGTGCCAGCAGCTTAGCGGGTAGCGGGGTCGCCTTGGAGCAGTACTTC. Translating gives CASSLAGSGVALEQYF. Complete variable domain (other parts from reference TRBV7-6 and TRBJ2-7): GAGVSQSPRYKVTKRGQDVALRCDPISGHVSLYWYRQALGQGPEFLTYFNYEAQQDKSGLPNDRFSAERPEGSISTLTIQRTEQRDSAMYRCASSLAGSGVALEQYFGPGTRLTVT.